This TCR beta chain was recovered during a study of T cells after yellow fever vaccination. Study outcomes and limitations: Clonotypes shared by both compartments, CD4 and CD8, made up a small share.

The CDR3 sequence is 13 residues long. V was clipped by 6 bases and J by 2 bases, with 8 bases between them. Germline values: CDR1 SEHNR, CDR2 FQNEAQ (reference sequence). On this clonotype itself: The antigen is undetermined.

The TCR cDNA carried a universal primer site and UMIs from 5'RACE template switching. TCRdb passed the 5' RACE reads through MiXCR, listing each CDR3 protein once. This table has about 73,000 distinct CDR3 sequences, just under 8% appearing once. V is TRBV7-9 and J is TRBJ2-1; no clear D. The sequenced sample was CD8+ T cells sorted from PBMCs, obtained on the day of the yellow fever booster vaccination. This sequence was found in a man between 25 and 39 years old who received the YFV17D yellow fever vaccine. DNA of the CDR3: TGTGCCAGCAGGGGAAGGACCTACAATGAGCAGTTCTTC. Its protein product is CASRGRTYNEQFF.